One and the same sample provided the 15 T cell receptor beta chains below, sequenced in a study of T cell repertoires in cytomegalovirus infection. Each CDR3 protein gets one entry after TCRdb re-called the reads with MiXCR. The table records 500,000 to 600,000 distinct CDR3 sequences, 15% to 20% of them present only once. The sample taken for sequencing was CD8+ T cells from PBMCs. The source of these receptors is a human donor in good health (CMV status not recorded). Some clones in this sample may be carry-over from other donors' samples.

This clonotype came up many times. V is TRBV5-5 and J is TRBJ2-1; D ambiguous. Germline V gives CDR1 SGHKS, CDR2 YYEKEE (reference sequence). This CDR3 spans 13 amino acids. The V end was cut by 2 bases, the J end by 7 bases, with 10 bases between. CDR3 nucleotides: TGTGCCAGCAGCTTCCCCCTCAGTAATGAGCAGTTCTTC. Its translation is CASSFPLSNEQFF. The variable domain in full, with the rest retrieved from reference TRBV5-5 and TRBJ2-1, is DAGVTQSPTHLIKTRGQQVTLRCSPISGHKSVSWYQQVLGQGPQFIFQYYEKEERGRGNFPDRFSARQFPNYSSELNVNALLLGDSALYLCASSFPLSNEQFFGPGTRLTVL.

This clonotype was counted ten times or more. The CDR3 nucleotides read TGTGCCACCAGTGACCCCGACAGGGGGCAGACGAATGAGCAGTTCTTC. This encodes CATSDPDRGQTNEQFF. The chain combines TRBV24-1 with TRBJ2-1; 10 nucleotides align to TRBD1. V gave up 4 bases and J gave up 7 bases; unmatched junction bases: 9. Germline lookup yields CDR1 KGHDR and CDR2 SFDVKD. The CDR3 loop spans 16 amino acids.

J is TRBJ2-1 and V is TRBV2; D is unclear. Per germline, CDR1 SNHLY and CDR2 FYNNEI. CDR3 length: 15 residues. The ends were cut back, 3 bases at V and 0 bases at J, with 9 bases in the middle. In DNA form, the CDR3 reads TGTGCCAGCAGTGAGTGGACGGCCTCCTACAATGAGCAGTTCTTC. As protein: CASSEWTASYNEQFF.

This clonotype was counted many times. The chain links TRBV7-9 to TRBJ2-6; TRBD1 is a possible D gene (6 bases). The CDR3 consists of 20 residues. V lost 1 base and J 0 bases, leaving 19 bases between the germline ends. Germline V gene sequence: CDR1 SEHNR, CDR2 FQNEAQ (reference sequence). The CDR3 protein is CASSLGSVSGESSGANVLTF. DNA of the CDR3: TGTGCCAGCAGCTTAGGATCAGTCTCAGGGGAAAGCTCTGGGGCCAACGTCCTGACTTTC.

The table lists this clonotype with many counts. This sequence joins TRBV7-9 and TRBJ1-2; D call uncertain. This CDR3 spans 16 amino acids. The ends were cut back, 1 base at V and 6 bases at J, with 18 bases in the middle. Germline V CDR1 and CDR2: SEHNR, FQNEAQ (reference sequence). The CDR3 nucleotides are TGTGCCAGCAGCTTAGGAGAGGCTATCCCCGCCGATGGCTACACCTTC. Translating gives CASSLGEAIPADGYTF.

This clonotype was recorded a few times. The rearrangement links TRBV3-1 to TRBJ2-1, with TRBD2 matching over 13 bases. The CDR3 loop spans 13 amino acids. V shed 6 bases, J shed 15 bases, and the junction held 8 bases outside the gene matches. Germline V gene lookup returns CDR1 LGHDT and CDR2 YNNKEL (reference sequence). The CDR3 DNA reads TGTGCCAGCAGGGGGACTAGCGGGGAGGTAAGGTTCTTC. It specifies CASRGTSGEVRFF.

This sequence joins TRBV4-2 and TRBJ1-4, with D perhaps matching TRBD1 (5 bases). This CDR3 spans 17 amino acids. Trimming pared 0 bases from V and 8 bases from J, leaving 19 bases between. Germline CDR1 is LGHNA and CDR2 is YNFKEQ. CDR3 residues: CASSQDSDSAGLEKLFF. The CDR3 nucleotides are TGTGCCAGCAGCCAAGATTCGGATTCCGCAGGGCTGGAAAAACTGTTTTTT.

This clonotype was found many times. DNA for the CDR3: TGTGCCAGCAGCGATATCATACGACTAGCGGGAAGATACGAGCAGTACTTC. This codes for CASSDIIRLAGRYEQYF. J is TRBJ2-7 and V is TRBV7-2; 11 nucleotides agree with TRBD2. The V gene end was trimmed by 5 bases and the J gene end by 4 bases; junction bases not matched to a gene: 13. The CDR3 is 17 amino acids. Germline CDR1 is SGHTA and CDR2 is FQGNSA.

In its sample, this clonotype was seen a few times. CDR3 DNA: TGTGCCTGGAGTGGTGGGGGCAATCAGCCCCAGCATTTT. Residues: CAWSGGGNQPQHF. V usage is TRBV30 and J usage is TRBJ1-5, with D hard to call. V shed 1 base and J shed 2 bases, with 6 bases lying between them. The CDR3 is 13 residues long. The germline gives CDR1 GTSNPN, CDR2 SVGIG (reference sequence). The full variable domain, in which reference TRBV30 and TRBJ1-5 provide the parts outside the CDR3, is SQTIHQWPATLVQPVGSPLSLECTVEGTSNPNLYWYRQAAGRGLQLLFYSVGIGQISSEVPQNLSASRPQDRQFILSSKKLLLSDSGFYLCAWSGGGNQPQHFGDGTRLSIL.

At least ten counts were recorded for this clonotype. This chain links TRBV27 with TRBJ2-2, with 10 bases aligning to TRBD1. Germline values: CDR1 MNHEY, CDR2 SMNVEV (reference sequence). The V and J ends lost 8 bases and 6 bases, in that order; junction bases with no gene match: 9. This CDR3 has 15 residues. The CDR3 region has the DNA TGTGCCAGCTACCCGAGACAGGGGGCGTCCGGGGAGCTGTTTTTT. Its translation is CASYPRQGASGELFF.

The sample holds many counts of this clonotype. The rearrangement uses TRBV7-9 and TRBJ2-5; D might be TRBD1 (7 bases). Between the trimmed V and J ends, which lost 5 bases and 6 bases, there was a span of 22 bases. Germline V gene data show CDR1 as SEHNR and CDR2 as FQNEAQ (reference sequence). This CDR3 spans 16 amino acids. The chain's CDR3 is CASSPPEGASRKTQYF. For the CDR3, the DNA is TGTGCCAGCAGCCCACCGGAGGGGGCCAGTCGGAAGACCCAGTACTTC.

This clonotype was found many times. V usage is TRBV12-3 or TRBV12-4 and J usage is TRBJ2-3; no clear D gene. The V end lost 3 bases, the J end lost 3 bases, and 10 bases lay between the germline ends. The CDR3 contains 14 residues. CDR3 sequence (DNA): TGTGCCAGCAGTTTGGTAGCTCCAACAGATACGCAGTATTTT. Its translation: CASSLVAPTDTQYF.

In its sample, this clonotype was seen many times. At one of its ends the junction is not consistent with the germline gene, which may arise from a read error. The rearrangement links TRBV7-6 to TRBJ1-5, with 7 positions matching TRBD1. This CDR3 spans 15 amino acids. Germline-derived CDR1 and CDR2 are SGHVS and FNYEAQ. The CDR3 is CASSVIRDSSQPQHF. CDR3 DNA: TGTGCCAGCAGCGTAATCCGGGACAGCAGTCAGCCCCAGCATTTT.

This clonotype was observed many times. This chain links TRBV7-8 with TRBJ2-3, with no clear D. The CDR3 totals 19 residues. CDR1 and CDR2 (germline): SGHVS, FQNEAQ. V lost 0 bases, J lost 8 bases, and 27 bases lay in between. CDR3 nucleotides: TGTGCCAGCAGCTTAGCGCTGTATGGCCCGACGAGCACCCTCAGTACGCAGTATTTT. As protein: CASSLALYGPTSTLSTQYF.

At least ten counts were recorded for this clonotype. Here the CDR3 reads CATSKGLAVLRGYEQYF. The CDR3 nucleotides are TGTGCCACCAGCAAGGGACTAGCGGTCCTAAGGGGCTACGAGCAGTACTTC. This chain connects TRBV15 to TRBJ2-7; 11 bases are shared with TRBD2. The V segment lost 4 bases and the J segment 3 bases; nucleotides outside the gene matches: 11. There are 17 residues in the CDR3. CDR1 is LNHNV and CDR2 is YYDKDF in the germline V gene (reference sequence). Looking up the rest from reference TRBV15 and TRBJ2-7 gives the full variable domain: DAMVIQNPRYQVTQFGKPVTLSCSQTLNHNVMYWYQQKSSQAPKLLFHYYDKDFNNEADTPDNFQSRRPNTSFCFLDIRSPGLGDTAMYLCATSKGLAVLRGYEQYFGPGTRLTVT.